Presented here are 6 T cell receptor beta chains from one specimen sequenced in a study of shared clonotypes between healthy human individuals (dated by TCRdb to about 2020). Receptor libraries were prepared by the immunoSEQ multiplex PCR assay. This is the immuneACCESS table as TCRdb keeps it, with only in-frame sequences that have V and J called. A part of the clones is gone; compared with another copy, unresolved V genes explain less than half, and the rest is unexplained. Here the sample has about 980,000 clones; approximately 76% occur a single time. In total, the top ten clones hold around 1.4% of the sample. What was sequenced was memory CD4+ T cells sorted from blood. This specimen's cell subset or site label, interpreted: CD45RA-negative fraction. All receptors derive from a man aged 18 to 30 in good health.

The rearrangement links TRBV10-3 to TRBJ2-5; 8 bases are shared with TRBD2. Trimming cost V 0 bases and J 4 bases; bases outside gene matches: 4. Germline values: CDR1 ENHRY, CDR2 SYGVKD. This CDR3 comprises 15 residues. The CDR3 spells CAISESLAGAETQYF. CDR3 nucleotide sequence: TGTGCCATCAGTGAGTCCCTAGCGGGTGCAGAGACCCAGTACTTC.

V is TRBV11-2 and J is TRBJ2-7, with TRBD2 matching over 7 bases. There are 13 residues in the CDR3. Germline CDR1 SGHAT, CDR2 FQNNGV. V shed 3 bases, J shed 6 bases, and the junction held 5 bases outside the gene matches. CDR3 amino acids: CASSFDAGVEQYF. CDR3 sequence (DNA): TGTGCCAGCAGCTTCGATGCGGGGGTCGAGCAGTACTTC. The full variable domain, completed using reference TRBV11-2 and TRBJ2-7, is EAGVAQSPRYKIIEKRQSVAFWCNPISGHATLYWYQQILGQGPKLLIQFQNNGVVDDSQLPKDRFSAERLKGVDSTLKIQPAKLEDSAVYLCASSFDAGVEQYFGPGTRLTVT.

This clone was recorded a few times. This chain uses TRBV14 with TRBJ2-1, with TRBD2 matching 13 bases. The CDR3 sequence is 17 residues long. Germline V gene data show CDR1 as SGHDN and CDR2 as FVKESK. The ends lost 2 bases at V and 2 bases at J; junction bases unmatched: 3. The CDR3 nucleotides are TGTGCCAGCAGCCAATTAACTAGCGGGGGGGCCTACAATGAGCAGTTCTTC. It encodes CASSQLTSGGAYNEQFF.

The chain couples TRBV5-1 to TRBJ2-2; D might be TRBD1 (5 bases). The CDR3 sequence is 14 residues long. Germline-derived CDR1 and CDR2 are SGHRS and YFSETQ. Trimming pared 6 bases from V and 1 base from J, leaving 10 bases between. Here the CDR3 DNA reads TGCGCCAGCAAGGCTCAGGGGAACACCGGGGAGCTGTTTTTT. Protein sequence: CASKAQGNTGELFF.

V usage is TRBV6-1 and J usage is TRBJ2-3; D not resolved. The germline V gene encodes CDR1 MNHNS and CDR2 SASEGT. There are 14 residues in the CDR3. V was trimmed by 7 bases and J by 7 bases, leaving 18 bases between them. The CDR3 region is CASTYPNGMNTQYF. CDR3 bases: TGTGCCAGCACCTACCCAAATGGAATGAATACGCAGTATTTT.

In regard to this clone: The limits of the CDR3 on the DNA are not certain, so only TCRdb's listed CDR3 is given. The genes are TRBV4-3 and TRBJ2-7; TRBD2, the table's D call, lacks a check against the DNA. A total of 15 residues make up the CDR3, ends included. CDR1 LGHNA and CDR2 YSLEER come from the germline V gene. CDR3: CASSQDVASGSPHYF.